This TCR beta chain was identified during a study of healthy donors' naive CD4 and CD8 T cells. Study-level background: Donors, half of them female, were 20-25, 40-50 or 60-70 years old.

General study results and limits: A reported CD4+/CD8+ bias affected most V and J genes in naive cells. Bias from naive T cell homeostatic proliferation was not addressed.

Each TCR library used approximately 500 ng of total RNA and a linear amplification protocol. MiXCR was run by TCRdb on the reads, yielding one entry per CDR3 protein. The repertoire includes 200,000 or so distinct CDR3 sequences, over 60% of them detected once, and 2% to 2.5% sits in the top ten. As concerns this clonotype: Its antigen is as yet unknown.

Sorting defined naive CD4+ as CD4+CD8-CD45RO-CD45RA+ and naive CD8+ as CD8+CD4-CD45RA+CD27bright. Germline V gives CDR1 SQVTM, CDR2 ANQGSEA. This CDR3 has 14 residues. With 1 base removed from V and 9 bases from J, the gap between germline ends came to 16 bases. The sequencing sample was made of naive CD4+ and CD8+ T cells sorted from blood, pooled from several donors. The receptor was derived from a pool of human donors in good health; the sample pools cells from several healthy donors. This chain links TRBV29-1 with TRBJ2-1; tentative D call: TRBD2 (5 bases). CDR3 sequence reads: CSVEVPTSSVEQFF. CDR3 DNA: TGCAGCGTTGAAGTCCCGACAAGTAGCGTTGAGCAGTTCTTC.